The text below deals with one T cell receptor beta chain. Germline CDR1 SEHNR, CDR2 FQNEAQ (reference sequence). The CDR3 is made up of 12 amino acids. The V and J ends lost 5 bases and 8 bases respectively, with 10 bases between them. The data belong to a study of shared T cell receptors in the human thymus. Sequencing used immunoSEQ multiplex PCR; TCRdb keeps in-frame clones, though not all of them. The sample lists some 700,000 clones, approximately 85% seen once, with more than 0.01% in the top ten. The same sample was also studied in work on human thymus T cells. As that report states: Thymus specimens were resections from corrective heart surgery. The authors found apparently biased V and J gene usage in thymic and blood repertoires.

The rearrangement links TRBV7-9 to TRBJ1-3; D gene unclear. This clonotype was obtained from a girl under three years old with a congenital heart defect. Sequenced material: thymocytes. This CDR3 reads CASSPLLYTIYF. In nucleotides, the CDR3 is TGTGCCAGCAGCCCCCTTTTGTACACCATATATTTT.